This T cell receptor (beta chain) was obtained from a study of T-cell memory formation after mild COVID-19. Background on the study: Largely, the TCR clusters proved donor specific.

After 5'RACE with constant-segment primers, TCR alpha and TCR beta cDNA libraries carrying sample barcodes and UMIs were obtained. TCRdb ran MiXCR on the 5' RACE reads and lists one entry per CDR3 protein. This sample yields about 600,000 distinct CDR3 sequences, of which roughly 21% are seen a single time; approximately 8.4% belongs to the top ten. This clonotype was sampled from an adult woman who had mild COVID-19 (a few samples of this study predate the infection). Cell type and time point are not known. Specimen: PBMCs or a T cell subset sorted from them (not recorded which).

The CDR3 reads CSAGKERFIGYTF. The CDR3, as DNA: TGCAGTGCTGGAAAGGAACGCTTTATCGGCTACACCTTC. The chain has TRBV20-1 and TRBJ1-2; unclear D gene. This CDR3 comprises 13 residues. CDR1 is DFQATT, CDR2 SNEGSKA, per germline (reference sequence). The V gene lost 5 bases and the J gene lost 8 bases, with 18 bases spanning the gap.